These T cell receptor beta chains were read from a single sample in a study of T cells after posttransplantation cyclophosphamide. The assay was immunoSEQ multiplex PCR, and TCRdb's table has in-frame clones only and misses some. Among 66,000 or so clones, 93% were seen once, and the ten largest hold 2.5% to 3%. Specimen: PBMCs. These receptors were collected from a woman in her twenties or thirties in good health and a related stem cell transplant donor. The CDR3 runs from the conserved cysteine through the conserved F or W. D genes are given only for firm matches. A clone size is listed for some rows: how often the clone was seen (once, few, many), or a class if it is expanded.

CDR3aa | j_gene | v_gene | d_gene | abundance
CASKWGLAENEQFF | TRBJ2-1 | TRBV6-1 | - | few
CASSLRATGRGTQYF | TRBJ2-5 | TRBV7-2 | - | -
CASSMTGYHTEAFF | TRBJ1-1 | TRBV19 | TRBD1 | -
CSENGQGLETQYF | TRBJ2-5 | TRBV29-1 | TRBD1 | -
CASRLALSDTQYF | TRBJ2-3 | TRBV6-5 | - | -
CASSPRGTLQYNSPLHF | TRBJ1-6 | TRBV4-1 | TRBD1 | -
CAITPRTVSGNTIYF | TRBJ1-3 | TRBV10-3 | - | once
CASSQDPGGDYGYTF | TRBJ1-2 | TRBV4-2 | - | -
CASIPGPENYGYTF | TRBJ1-2 | TRBV6-1 | - | -
CASSERRNIQYF | TRBJ2-4 | TRBV6-1 | - | -
CASTRYGEQGYGYTF | TRBJ1-2 | TRBV11-2 | - | -
CASGAGVGETQYF | TRBJ2-5 | TRBV12-5 | - | -
CASSSRGGVSRNEQFF | TRBJ2-1 | TRBV7-9 | - | -
CASSLIAGREYF | TRBJ2-7 | TRBV5-4 | - | -
CASSLGGNDIQYF | TRBJ2-4 | TRBV11-3 | - | -
CASSPHGPRAFF | TRBJ1-1 | TRBV28 | - | -